Listed here are 26 T cell receptor beta chains from one sample, sequenced in a study of cytomegalovirus exposure and HLA in healthy donors. The PCR ran on 60 Vbeta and 13 Jbeta primers. Method: immunoSEQ multiplex PCR; TCRdb's copy keeps in-frame clones and lacks some. The table shows over 95,000 clones, with about 70% occurring only once. The source material was PBMCs. These receptors all come from a middle-aged woman in good health and CMV-seropositive.

J is TRBJ1-1 and V is TRBV20-1; D call uncertain. The CDR3 covers 11 residues. Between the trimmed V and J ends, which lost 7 bases and 1 base, there was a span of 7 bases. From germline, CDR1 is DFQATT and CDR2 SNEGSKA (reference sequence). The CDR3 region is CSGTKNTEAFF. The CDR3 DNA sequence: TGCAGTGGCACAAAGAACACTGAAGCTTTCTTT.

The gene calls are TRBV5-1 and TRBJ1-4; 9 positions agree with TRBD1. V lost 4 bases and J lost 8; bases outside the gene matches: 15. Germline V lookup: CDR1 SGHRS, CDR2 YFSETQ. This CDR3 has 17 residues. The CDR3 spells CASSPGIQGASKEKLFF. CDR3 bases: TGCGCCAGCAGCCCGGGCATACAGGGGGCGTCAAAAGAAAAACTGTTTTTT.

CDR3 coding DNA: TGTGCCACCGTTACCGGGACAAGGGATGTAAGAAACACTGAAGCTTTCTTT. The encoded protein is CATVTGTRDVRNTEAFF. The chain is built from TRBV19 and TRBJ1-1; perhaps TRBD1 as D (6 bases). The CDR3 spans 17 residues. V lost 10 bases to trimming and J lost 2 bases, with 26 bases between them. Germline CDR1 is LNHDA and CDR2 is SQIVND (reference sequence).

This clone has only a few counts. V gene TRBV19 combines with J gene TRBJ2-6; D remains unclear. V shed 7 bases and J shed 3 bases, with 13 bases lying between them. Looked up from germline, CDR1 is LNHDA and CDR2 is SQIVND (reference sequence). CDR3 length equals 15 residues. CDR3 sequence (DNA): TGTGCCAGTAATGTCGTGGCAGGTGGGGCCAACGTCCTGACTTTC. It yields the protein CASNVVAGGANVLTF.

The CDR3 DNA reads as TGTGCCAGCAGCTTGGGTTGGGGGGGCATCTCTGGAAACACCATATATTTT. It translates to CASSLGWGGISGNTIYF. This chain connects TRBV5-6 to TRBJ1-3; D may be TRBD1 (6 bases). V was shortened by 0 bases and J by 0 bases, with 13 bases between the two germline ends. The CDR3 spans 17 residues. Germline V lookup: CDR1 SGHDT, CDR2 YYEEEE.

The rearrangement links TRBV5-1 to TRBJ1-5; D ambiguous. The length of the CDR3 is 13 residues. V gave up 0 bases and J gave up 3 bases, with 4 bases separating them. Germline-derived CDR1 and CDR2 are SGHRS and YFSETQ. The CDR3 DNA follows: TGCGCCAGCAGCTTGGACATCAATCAGCCCCAGCATTTT. Amino acids: CASSLDINQPQHF. Together with reference TRBV5-1 and TRBJ1-5, the CDR3 gives the full variable domain: KAGVTQTPRYLIKTRGQQVTLSCSPISGHRSVSWYQQTPGQGLQFLFEYFSETQRNKGNFPGRFSGRQFSNSRSEMNVSTLELGDSALYLCASSLDINQPQHFGDGTRLSIL.

The CDR3 nucleotides are TGTGCCAGCAGCCGGAATGGAGGGGCGGGGGAGACCCAGTACTTC. It is translated as CASSRNGGAGETQYF. V gene TRBV4-2 combines with J gene TRBJ2-5, with D maybe TRBD2 (6 bases). Germline V gene data show CDR1 as LGHNA and CDR2 as YNFKEQ. The CDR3 has 15 amino acids. V lost 4 bases and J lost 5, with 17 bases in between.

The chain is built from TRBV5-1 and TRBJ2-3, with 7 nucleotides matching TRBD1. The J segment lost 8 bases and the V segment lost 4 bases, leaving 10 bases of the junction unmatched. This CDR3 is built from 14 residues. Germline CDR1 reads SGHRS; CDR2 reads YFSETQ. CDR3 bases: TGCGCCAGCAGCCTCGGGACAGTGGAGAGTACGCAGTATTTT. Protein sequence: CASSLGTVESTQYF.

This clone was detected a few times. This chain links TRBV2 with TRBJ1-3; TRBD1 is a possible D gene (5 bases). CDR3 length: 14 amino acids. Trimming cost V 8 bases and J 4 bases, with 15 bases left between them. The germline CDR1 and CDR2 sequences are SNHLY and FYNNEI. Written as DNA, the CDR3 is TGTGCCAGCCGCGTGGGCGGGACCGGAAACACCATATATTTT. Its translation is CASRVGGTGNTIYF. The entire variable domain, with the rest obtained from reference TRBV2 and TRBJ1-3, is as follows: EPEVTQTPSHQVTQMGQEVILRCVPISNHLYFYWYRQILGQKVEFLVSFYNNEISEKSEIFDDQFSVERPDGSNFTLKIRSTKLEDSAMYFCASRVGGTGNTIYFGEGSWLTVV.

This clone was detected only once. The V call is TRBV11-2, the J call TRBJ2-7; 8 bases match TRBD1. This CDR3 has 14 amino acids. The germline V gene has CDR1 SGHAT and CDR2 FQNNGV. Losses at the gene ends were 6 bases for V and 2 bases for J; bases not matched to a gene: 6. In DNA form, the CDR3 reads TGTGCCAGCAGGGCTCCAGGGGGCACCTACGAGCAGTACTTC. This gives the protein CASRAPGGTYEQYF.

DNA for the CDR3: TGTGCCATCAGTTTGACAGGGCGCACAGATACGCAGTATTTT. It is translated as CAISLTGRTDTQYF. The V and J genes are TRBV10-3 and TRBJ2-3; 7 bases line up with TRBD1. The V and J ends lost 5 bases and 1 base, in that order; junction bases with no gene match: 3. CDR3 length equals 14 residues. CDR1 is ENHRY, CDR2 SYGVKD, per germline.

As concerns this clone: An end of the junction differs from the germline gene, which may be a read error. The chain carries TRBV4-1 and TRBJ1-6; D remains unclear. The CDR3 runs to 16 residues. Germline CDR1 MGHRA, CDR2 YSYEKL. CDR3 sequence: CASSQRVSSYNSPLHF. Written as DNA, the CDR3 is TGTGCCAGCAGCCAAAGAGTAAGCTCCTATAATTCACCCCTCCACTTT.

The chain has TRBV7-8 and TRBJ1-1; D uncertain. Germline loops: CDR1 SGHVS, CDR2 FQNEAQ. The CDR3 consists of 15 residues. V lost 1 base, J lost 3 bases, and 12 bases lay in between. The CDR3 bases are TGTGCCAGCAGCTTAGGATTAGAGGGTCACACTGAAGCTTTCTTT. It is translated as CASSLGLEGHTEAFF. Full variable domain (rest looked up from reference TRBV7-8 and TRBJ1-1): GAGVSQSPRYKVAKRGQDVALRCDPISGHVSLFWYQQALGQGPEFLTYFQNEAQLDKSGLPSDRFFAERPEGSVSTLKIQRTQQEDSAVYLCASSLGLEGHTEAFFGQGTRLTVV.

J is TRBJ1-2 and V is TRBV5-4; D is perhaps TRBD1 (5 bases). Between the trimmed V and J ends, which lost 5 bases and 0 bases, there was a span of 11 bases. CDR3 size: 14 residues. Germline V CDR1 and CDR2: SGHNT, YYREEE (reference sequence). Here the CDR3 reads CASSFDRSNYGYTF. The CDR3 bases are TGTGCCAGCAGTTTTGACAGATCTAACTATGGCTACACCTTC.

The chain joins TRBV7-9 to TRBJ1-1; a possible D gene is TRBD1 (6 bases). From germline, CDR1 is SEHNR and CDR2 FQNEAQ (reference sequence). The CDR3 extends over 14 amino acids. V was trimmed by 7 bases and J by 5 bases, leaving 17 bases between them. The DNA for the CDR3 is TGTGCCAGCACCAAGAACAGGGTTGGAACTGAAGCTTTCTTT. Translating it yields CASTKNRVGTEAFF.

The CDR3 loop is CASSLDYANEQFF. The CDR3 bases are TGTGCCAGCAGCTTAGACTACGCCAATGAGCAGTTCTTC. The chain couples TRBV7-3 to TRBJ2-1; TRBD2 might be the D (5 bases). V was trimmed by 2 bases and J by 6 bases, leaving 8 bases between them. Germline CDR1 and CDR2: SGHTA and FQGTGA. The CDR3 runs 13 residues.

The chain recombines TRBV30 with TRBJ1-5, with D tentatively TRBD1 (6 bases). The CDR3 has 13 amino acids. The germline V gene encodes CDR1 GTSNPN and CDR2 SVGIG (reference sequence). Trimming pared 5 bases from V and 5 bases from J, leaving 13 bases between. This CDR3 reads CAWGAGDDQPQHF. Here the CDR3 DNA reads TGTGCCTGGGGGGCAGGGGACGATCAGCCCCAGCATTTT.

The chain combines TRBV7-2 with TRBJ2-5; D is perhaps TRBD2 (5 bases). The CDR3 is 17 residues long. Germline assignment: CDR1 SGHTA and CDR2 FQGNSA. The germline V and J ends were trimmed by 1 base and 1 base, with 16 bases remaining between them. CDR3 in DNA: TGTGCCAGCAGCTTAGAAGTCCGAGGCGGGCCCCAAGAGACCCAGTACTTC. Residues: CASSLEVRGGPQETQYF.

The chain couples TRBV6-4 to TRBJ2-7; D ambiguous. There are 14 residues in the CDR3. The germline V gene has CDR1 MRHNA and CDR2 SNTAGT. Trimming took off 5 bases at V and 4 bases at J, with 15 bases between the two ends. The CDR3 reads CASSPSPGLYEQYF. CDR3 coding DNA: TGTGCCAGCAGTCCAAGCCCTGGGCTTTACGAGCAGTACTTC.

This clone occurred a few times. The chain combines TRBV5-1 with TRBJ1-1, with a tentative D call TRBD1 (6 bases). Germline V gene lookup returns CDR1 SGHRS and CDR2 YFSETQ. This CDR3 spans 14 amino acids. V was clipped by 2 bases and J by 3 bases, with 11 bases between them. The CDR3 is CASSFSQGDTEAFF. The CDR3 DNA follows: TGCGCCAGCAGCTTCTCACAGGGAGACACTGAAGCTTTCTTT.

This clone turned up a few times. This rearrangement joins TRBV6-1 to TRBJ2-6; maybe TRBD1 (6 bases). The V end lost 1 base, the J end lost 3 bases, and 7 bases lay between the germline ends. This CDR3 has 15 amino acids. Per germline, CDR1 MNHNS and CDR2 SASEGT. The CDR3 nucleotides are TGTGCCAGCAGTGAAGAAGGGGGTGGGGCCAACGTCCTGACTTTC. It encodes CASSEEGGGANVLTF.

This clone appeared a few times. The J gene is TRBJ2-7, the V gene TRBV18; D is possibly TRBD1 (5 bases). V was shortened by 3 bases and J by 2 bases, with 8 bases between the two germline ends. The CDR3 has 13 residues. Germline assignment: CDR1 KGHSH and CDR2 LQKENI. In DNA form, the CDR3 reads TGTGCCAGCTCACCTCAGGGCGCCTACGAGCAGTACTTC. This codes for CASSPQGAYEQYF.

The V and J genes are TRBV30 and TRBJ1-1; possible D gene TRBD1, 6 bases. The germline V gene has CDR1 GTSNPN and CDR2 SVGIG (reference sequence). The V gene lost 3 bases and the J gene lost 1 base, with 12 bases spanning the gap. There are 14 residues in the CDR3. The CDR3 DNA sequence: TGTGCCTGGAGGAGGACAGCCTGGAACACTGAAGCTTTCTTT. It yields the protein CAWRRTAWNTEAFF.

The V call is TRBV18, the J call TRBJ2-7; D possibly corresponds to TRBD1 (7 bases). The germline V gene has CDR1 KGHSH and CDR2 LQKENI. The CDR3 has 17 residues. V lost 3 bases to trimming and J lost 1 base, with 19 bases between them. The CDR3 DNA reads as TGTGCCAGCTCACCGCTTGCAGGGGGGAAGGGTTCCTACGAGCAGTACTTC. This translates into CASSPLAGGKGSYEQYF.

The V gene is TRBV5-1, the J gene TRBJ1-1; the D is unclear. The CDR3 has 14 amino acids. Trimming took off 5 bases at V and 11 bases at J, with 22 bases between the two ends. Germline V gene lookup returns CDR1 SGHRS and CDR2 YFSETQ. This CDR3 is CASSMEGPNWEAFF. The CDR3 DNA sequence: TGCGCCAGCAGTATGGAGGGCCCAAACTGGGAGGCTTTCTTT.

This clone was recorded a few times. V is TRBV13 and J is TRBJ2-5; 7 bases agree with TRBD2. TRBJ2-7 explains the end of the DNA better; the J call may be wrong. Per the germline V gene, CDR1 is PRHDT and CDR2 is FYEKMQ (reference sequence). The CDR3 spans 18 residues. This CDR3 reads CASSLEARVSGGGYEQYF. The CDR3 nucleotides read TGTGCCAGCAGCTTAGAGGCAAGAGTGTCGGGGGGAGGCTACGAGCAGTACTTC.